This section outlines one T cell receptor (beta chain) sequence together with its context. As yet, its antigen is unknown. This record comes from a study of cytomegalovirus exposure and HLA in healthy donors. Whole-study results and caveats: The study designated 160 or so TCR beta chains cytomegalovirus-associated. In a later analysis, around 18,000 TCR beta sequences were associated with HLA alleles at 0.05 false discovery rate.

The CDR3 extends over 15 amino acids. The germline V gene has CDR1 MGHRA and CDR2 YSYEKL. Primers included in the PCR were 60 Vbeta and 13 Jbeta primers. Clones were read by immunoSEQ multiplex PCR, and TCRdb kept only the in-frame ones, dropping some. The data show 90,000 to 150,000 clones, roughly 69% seen once. The receptor was isolated from a human donor in good health. V is TRBV4-1 and J is TRBJ2-5; TRBD1 matches at 7 bases. The DNA end favors TRBJ2-7, so the J call may be wrong. The sample taken for sequencing was PBMCs. The CDR3 nucleotides are TGCGCCAGCAGCCAAGATGTACAGGGGAAATACGAGCAGTACTTC. Encoded protein: CASSQDVQGKYEQYF.